Listed here is a single T cell receptor (beta chain). Antigen specificity is unknown. This record belongs to a study of cytomegalovirus exposure and HLA in healthy donors. Study overall: Earlier results showed 117 million unique TCR beta sequences derived from 150 million to 200 million T cells.

Study-level results: The study flagged some 170 TCR beta chains as cytomegalovirus-associated. Generally TCR sequences proved uncommon, though certain public TCRs appeared in numerous donors. What was likely a sequencing artifact was a cluster of highly shared sequence variants.

Primers: 60 Vbeta forward and 13 Jbeta reverse. The method was immunoSEQ multiplex PCR; TCRdb's version includes in-frame clones alone and lacks a portion of them. The sample carries 95,000 to 130,000 clones, roughly 79% recorded once. This CDR3 has 15 residues. The V and J ends lost 7 bases and 2 bases respectively, with 15 bases between them. The V gene's germline CDR1 is MNHNS and CDR2 SASEGT. V gene TRBV6-1 combines with J gene TRBJ1-5; maybe TRBD1 (5 bases). Input material: PBMCs. This clonotype was sampled from a woman under 40 in good health and CMV-seronegative. The CDR3 DNA is TGTGCCAGCACCGGGGGGACGGCCCGCAATCAGCCCCAGCATTTT. Amino acid sequence: CASTGGTARNQPQHF.